These T cell receptor beta chains were read from a single sample in a study of human T cells and chemical hapten exposure. TCRdb reprocessed the RACE reads via MiXCR and lists one record per CDR3 protein. There are some 350,000 distinct CDR3 sequences in the sample; roughly 6.9% occur only once, and around 8.2% lies in the top ten. The sample consisted of whole blood, taken in connection with sensitization to the hapten diphenylcyclopropenone (DPC). These receptors originate from a woman younger than 30 with alopecia areata. Some clones in this sample may be carry-over from other donors' samples. Both conserved end residues are part of each CDR3. A D gene is named only where the DNA matches it firmly. Clone sizes are given selectively: once, few, many, or a class where the clone is expanded.

v_call	j_call	clone_size	d_call	cdr3_nt	cdr3_aa
TRBV10-3	TRBJ2-7	NA	NA	TGTGCCATCAGTGGATCCGCACCAGAGGGGCAGTACTTC	CAISGSAPEGQYF
TRBV4-2	TRBJ2-4	few	TRBD2	TGTGCCAGCAGCCAATCCCCCGCGGTTGGCGGGGGTCAAAACATTCAGTACTTC	CASSQSPAVGGGQNIQYF
TRBV5-1	TRBJ1-6	NA	TRBD1	TGCGCCAGCAGCTTAATGGGACAGGGTGATTCACCCCTCCACTTT	CASSLMGQGDSPLHF
TRBV4-1	TRBJ1-4	NA	TRBD1	TGCGCCAGCAGCCAAAAGAGGACAGGGGATGAAAAACTGTTTTTT	CASSQKRTGDEKLFF
TRBV7-3	TRBJ1-6	NA	NA	TGTGCCAGCAGCTTAAATGCAGGGAATCGTAATTCACCCCTCCACTTT	CASSLNAGNRNSPLHF
TRBV7-9	TRBJ2-3	many	TRBD1	TGTGCCAGCATGCGGACAGGGGGACCAGATACGCAGTATTTT	CASMRTGGPDTQYF
TRBV20-1	TRBJ2-7	NA	TRBD1	TGCAGTGCTAGATTGACAGGGATCCCCTACGAGCAGTACTTC	CSARLTGIPYEQYF
TRBV11-2	TRBJ1-1	NA	TRBD1	TGTGCCAGCAGCTTACAGGGGGACGGCACTGAAGCTTTCTTT	CASSLQGDGTEAFF
TRBV24-1	TRBJ1-1	many	NA	TGTGCCACCAGTGATTTTGCGGGGTTAGCTTTCTTT	CATSDFAGLAFF
TRBV4-1	TRBJ1-1	few	NA	TGCGCCAGCAGCCAAGCCACAGGGACCACTGAAGCTTTCTTT	CASSQATGTTEAFF
TRBV28	TRBJ2-5	few	TRBD2	TGTGCCAGCAGTTTAGCCGGGGGGGGCCGGGAGACCCAGTACTTC	CASSLAGGGRETQYF
TRBV6-6	TRBJ2-7	many	NA	TGTGCCAGCAGTTACGCCAGCTCCTACGAGCAGTACTTC	CASSYASSYEQYF
TRBV5-1	TRBJ1-4	many	NA	TGCGCCAGCAGCCTAAGGGACCCTAATGAAAAACTGTTTTTT	CASSLRDPNEKLFF
TRBV12-5	TRBJ2-5	few	TRBD2	TGTGCTAGTGGACTAGCGGGGGGCTGGGAGACCCAGTACTTC	CASGLAGGWETQYF
TRBV4-3	TRBJ2-3	many	NA	TGCGCCAGCAGCCAAGATTGGGTGCGGGTGGCAGATACGCAGTATTTT	CASSQDWVRVADTQYF
TRBV28	TRBJ1-2	NA	NA	TGTGCCACCCAGGGTGGGGAGAATGGCTACACCTTC	CATQGGENGYTF
TRBV20-1	TRBJ1-6	NA	NA	TGCAGTGCAAAAGAGGTGGGGGCACTTAGCTCCTATAATTCACCCCTCCACTTT	CSAKEVGALSSYNSPLHF
TRBV6-1	TRBJ2-3	few	NA	TGTGCCAGCAGTGTCGTTTCGGGTGTCGGCACAGATACGCAGTATTTT	CASSVVSGVGTDTQYF
TRBV29-1	TRBJ1-2	NA	NA	TGCAGCGTTAGAACCCCTGACCCTCCGTATTGCTACACCTTC	CSVRTPDPPYCYTF
TRBV6-5	TRBJ1-6	many	NA	TGTGCCAGCAGTTACTCGACAACAGGGAAATCACCCCTCCACTTT	CASSYSTTGKSPLHF
TRBV29-1	TRBJ1-1	few	NA	TGCAGCGTTGAGGGAACAGGCTGGAACACTGAAGCTTTCTTT	CSVEGTGWNTEAFF
TRBV5-6	TRBJ2-3	many	NA	TGTGCCAGCAGCTTGGCCCCACGAGATACGCAGTATTTT	CASSLAPRDTQYF
TRBV7-8	TRBJ2-3	few	TRBD2	TGTGCCAGCAGCCTCCTAGCGGGGGGACGCACAGATACGCAGTATTTT	CASSLLAGGRTDTQYF
TRBV20-1	TRBJ2-7	NA	TRBD1	TGCAGTGCCCCGGGACAGGGTGACTACGAGCAGTACTTC	CSAPGQGDYEQYF
TRBV11-2	TRBJ2-3	NA	NA	TGTGCCAGCAGCTTAGGGGACAACGAATACACAGATACGCAGTATTTT	CASSLGDNEYTDTQYF
TRBV18	TRBJ1-1	NA	NA	TGTGCCAGCTCACCCCCGACAGAAAACACTGAAGCTTTCTTT	CASSPPTENTEAFF
TRBV6-2/TRBV6-3	TRBJ2-1	few	TRBD2	TGTGCCAGCAGCATTGGGACTAGCGGAAGCTCCTACAATGAGCAGTTCTTC	CASSIGTSGSSYNEQFF
TRBV2	TRBJ1-5	many	NA	TGTGCCAGCAGTGAAGTGGGAGGTCAGCCCCAGCATTTT	CASSEVGGQPQHF
TRBV9	TRBJ2-1	many	NA	TGTGCCAGCAGCGTAGGCGTGAGCTCCTACAATGAGCAGTTCTTC	CASSVGVSSYNEQFF
TRBV4-3	TRBJ2-1	many	TRBD2	TGCGCCAGCAGCCAAGGAGATAGCGGGGGCTACAATGAGCAGTTCTTC	CASSQGDSGGYNEQFF
TRBV29-1	TRBJ1-2	many	NA	TGCAGCGTTGAGTTCGGAACCGCCTATGGCTACACCTTC	CSVEFGTAYGYTF
TRBV7-8	TRBJ1-1	NA	TRBD1	TGTGCCAGCAGCAAGGACAGGGCCACTGAAGCTTTCTTT	CASSKDRATEAFF
TRBV19	TRBJ1-2	NA	NA	TGTGCCAGTAGTAGGTACACCGGAACTAACTATGGCTACACCTTC	CASSRYTGTNYGYTF
TRBV7-2	TRBJ1-2	few	NA	TGTGCCAGCAGCTTAGGGGGGTTTGGAGGGAAATCGCTCTTC	CASSLGGFGGKSLF
TRBV10-3	TRBJ1-3	many	NA	TGTGCCATCAGTGAGTCCCCGCGGGGAAACACCATATATTTT	CAISESPRGNTIYF
TRBV9	TRBJ2-1	few	NA	TGTGCCAGCAGCCCAGCCCAGCCGGGTTCGGATGAGCAGTTCTTC	CASSPAQPGSDEQFF
TRBV2	TRBJ1-2	many	NA	TGTGCCAGCAACCGACAACTGAACTATGGCTACACCTTC	CASNRQLNYGYTF
TRBV6-1	TRBJ1-4	few	NA	TGTGCCAGCAGCGGGGGAGGGAAAAATGAAAAACTGTTTTTT	CASSGGGKNEKLFF
TRBV19	TRBJ1-2	few	TRBD1	TGTGCCAGTACCGCTCAGGATCGGGACAGGAGCATTAACTATGGCTACACCTTC	CASTAQDRDRSINYGYTF
TRBV12-3/TRBV12-4	TRBJ2-5	many	NA	TGTGCCAGCAGTTCCCGGGACCAAGCCTCTTGGGAGACCCAGTACTTC	CASSSRDQASWETQYF
TRBV3-1	TRBJ2-7	few	NA	TGTGCCAGCAGCCAAGGCCCGGGTACGGCCTACGAGCAGTACTTC	CASSQGPGTAYEQYF
TRBV4-2	TRBJ2-1	many	NA	TGTGCCAGCAGCCAAGTGGGCGAGTCCTACAATGAGCAGTTCTTC	CASSQVGESYNEQFF
TRBV6-5	TRBJ1-2	NA	NA	TGTGCCAGCAGTTACGATCGCCCGGGGGGCGGCGACTATGGCTACACCTTC	CASSYDRPGGGDYGYTF
TRBV2	TRBJ2-3	NA	TRBD2	TGTGCCAGCAACGGACTAGCGGGGCGCACAGATACGCAGTATTTT	CASNGLAGRTDTQYF
TRBV5-1	TRBJ2-3	NA	NA	TGCGCCAGCAGCTTGCAGGGAACCAGCACAGATACGCAGTATTTT	CASSLQGTSTDTQYF